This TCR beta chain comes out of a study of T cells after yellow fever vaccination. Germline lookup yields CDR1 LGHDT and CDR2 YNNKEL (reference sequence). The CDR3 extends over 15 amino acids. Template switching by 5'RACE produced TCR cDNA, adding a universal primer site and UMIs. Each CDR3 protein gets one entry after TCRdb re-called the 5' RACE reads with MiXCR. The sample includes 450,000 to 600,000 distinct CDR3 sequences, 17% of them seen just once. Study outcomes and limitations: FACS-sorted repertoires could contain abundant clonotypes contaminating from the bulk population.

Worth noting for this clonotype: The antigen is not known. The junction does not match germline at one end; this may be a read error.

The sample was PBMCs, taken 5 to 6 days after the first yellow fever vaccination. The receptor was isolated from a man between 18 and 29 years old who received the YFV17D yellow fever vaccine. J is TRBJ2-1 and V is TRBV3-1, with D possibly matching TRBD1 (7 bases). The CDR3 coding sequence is TGTGCCAGCAGTCAAGGAGGGGGCGCCTACAATGAGCAGTTCTTC. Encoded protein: CASSQGGGAYNEQFF.